This is a list of T cell receptor beta chains from one sample in a study of early T cells in non-severe SARS-CoV-2 infection. TCRdb reprocessed the 5' RACE reads with MiXCR, giving one entry per CDR3 protein. The top ten hold 10% to 15% of the sample, which has roughly 30,000 distinct CDR3 sequences, approximately 5% seen once. The sequencing sample was made of whole blood. All receptors come from an adult who was a healthcare worker with PCR-confirmed SARS-CoV-2 infection or an uninfected control (not recorded which). CDR3s include the opening cysteine and the closing phenylalanine or tryptophan. The order of the fields is clone size, J gene, D gene, V gene, CDR3 protein, CDR3 DNA. D genes are given only for firm matches. Clone size is not always given. Where it is, it says once, few, many or a class for expanded clones.

abundance: many; j_gene: TRBJ1-3; d_gene: TRBD1; v_gene: TRBV6-1; CDR3aa: CASSQQGPDVGNTIYF; CDR3nt: TGTGCCAGCAGTCAACAGGGGCCCGACGTGGGAAACACCATATATTTT
abundance: many; j_gene: TRBJ1-1; d_gene: -; v_gene: TRBV2; CDR3aa: CASSEDSPGRGEAFF; CDR3nt: TGTGCCAGCAGTGAAGATTCCCCAGGGAGAGGTGAAGCTTTCTTT
abundance: few; j_gene: TRBJ1-2; d_gene: TRBD1; v_gene: TRBV12-3/TRBV12-4; CDR3aa: CASSPAGTGGAGYGYTF; CDR3nt: TGTGCCAGCAGCCCGGCCGGGACAGGGGGCGCAGGCTATGGCTACACCTTC
abundance: many; j_gene: TRBJ2-7; d_gene: -; v_gene: TRBV2; CDR3aa: CASSGLRHYEQYF; CDR3nt: TGTGCCAGCAGTGGTCTGCGACACTACGAGCAGTACTTC
abundance: many; j_gene: TRBJ2-1; d_gene: TRBD2; v_gene: TRBV7-7; CDR3aa: CASSPRGGKGFNEQFF; CDR3nt: TGTGCTAGCAGCCCCCGCGGGGGAAAAGGTTTCAATGAGCAGTTCTTC
abundance: many; j_gene: TRBJ1-2; d_gene: -; v_gene: TRBV28; CDR3aa: CASSTGGSNYGYTF; CDR3nt: TGTGCCAGCAGTACCGGGGGGTCCAACTATGGCTACACCTTC
abundance: many; j_gene: TRBJ2-1; d_gene: TRBD2; v_gene: TRBV6-2/TRBV6-3; CDR3aa: CASSPAPGLAGDYEQFF; CDR3nt: TGTGCCAGCAGCCCCGCACCGGGACTAGCGGGGGACTATGAGCAGTTCTTC
abundance: many; j_gene: TRBJ2-7; d_gene: -; v_gene: TRBV10-1; CDR3aa: CASSPGYSYEQYF; CDR3nt: TGCGCCAGCAGTCCGGGATACTCCTACGAGCAGTACTTC
abundance: -; j_gene: TRBJ1-6; d_gene: TRBD1; v_gene: TRBV11-2; CDR3aa: CASSQGGSGNSPLHF; CDR3nt: TGTGCCAGCAGCCAGGGGGGATCTGGGAATTCACCCCTCCACTTT
abundance: few; j_gene: TRBJ1-1; d_gene: TRBD1; v_gene: TRBV29-1; CDR3aa: CSVEGAGGPNTEAFF; CDR3nt: TGCAGCGTTGAAGGGGCAGGGGGCCCGAACACTGAAGCTTTCTTT
abundance: few; j_gene: TRBJ1-2; d_gene: -; v_gene: TRBV29-1; CDR3aa: CSVESLGGYTF; CDR3nt: TGCAGCGTTGAGAGCCTGGGAGGCTACACCTTC
abundance: many; j_gene: TRBJ2-3; d_gene: TRBD2; v_gene: TRBV6-1; CDR3aa: CASSEIAGGGTDTQYF; CDR3nt: TGTGCCAGCAGTGAAATAGCGGGGGGCGGCACAGATACGCAGTATTTT
abundance: many; j_gene: TRBJ2-3; d_gene: -; v_gene: TRBV7-9; CDR3aa: CASSASSSTDTQYF; CDR3nt: TGTGCCAGCAGCGCCAGCTCTAGCACAGATACGCAGTATTTT
abundance: many; j_gene: TRBJ2-1; d_gene: TRBD2; v_gene: TRBV7-6; CDR3aa: CASSLGTSGVTYNEQFF; CDR3nt: TGTGCCAGCAGCTTGGGGACTAGCGGGGTAACCTACAATGAGCAGTTCTTC
abundance: many; j_gene: TRBJ2-3; d_gene: -; v_gene: TRBV7-9; CDR3aa: CASSLVGQRTDTQYF; CDR3nt: TGTGCCAGCAGCTTAGTCGGCCAACGCACAGATACGCAGTATTTT
abundance: -; j_gene: TRBJ1-4; d_gene: -; v_gene: TRBV27; CDR3aa: CASSLAVNNEKLFF; CDR3nt: TGTGCCAGCAGTTTAGCAGTGAATAATGAAAAACTGTTTTTT
abundance: many; j_gene: TRBJ1-6; d_gene: -; v_gene: TRBV7-2; CDR3aa: CASSSGHYNSPLHF; CDR3nt: TGTGCCAGCAGCTCGGGACATTATAATTCACCCCTCCACTTT
abundance: many; j_gene: TRBJ2-2; d_gene: -; v_gene: TRBV28; CDR3aa: CASSFQGSNTGELFF; CDR3nt: TGTGCCAGCAGTTTTCAGGGGTCGAACACCGGGGAGCTGTTTTTT
abundance: many; j_gene: TRBJ2-5; d_gene: TRBD2; v_gene: TRBV28; CDR3aa: CASSILAGEIETQYF; CDR3nt: TGTGCCAGCAGTATCCTAGCGGGAGAGATAGAGACCCAGTACTTC
abundance: many; j_gene: TRBJ2-5; d_gene: -; v_gene: TRBV3-1; CDR3aa: CASSPVFGETQYF; CDR3nt: TGTGCCAGCAGCCCCGTCTTCGGGGAGACCCAGTACTTC
abundance: many; j_gene: TRBJ2-3; d_gene: TRBD2; v_gene: TRBV28; CDR3aa: CASSLSSGYTDTQYF; CDR3nt: TGTGCCAGCAGTTTATCTAGCGGGTACACAGATACGCAGTATTTT
abundance: many; j_gene: TRBJ2-7; d_gene: -; v_gene: TRBV20-1; CDR3aa: CSVFPGDYEQYF; CDR3nt: TGCAGTGTTTTTCCCGGAGATTACGAGCAGTACTTC
abundance: many; j_gene: TRBJ2-3; d_gene: -; v_gene: TRBV5-1; CDR3aa: CASSLEGGTQYF; CDR3nt: TGCGCCAGCAGCTTGGAAGGGGGTACGCAGTATTTT
abundance: few; j_gene: TRBJ2-7; d_gene: -; v_gene: TRBV29-1; CDR3aa: CSVRTGFYEQYF; CDR3nt: TGCAGCGTTAGGACGGGTTTCTACGAGCAGTACTTC
abundance: many; j_gene: TRBJ2-2; d_gene: TRBD1; v_gene: TRBV12-3/TRBV12-4; CDR3aa: CASRQQGDTGELFF; CDR3nt: TGTGCCAGCAGGCAGCAGGGGGACACCGGGGAGCTGTTTTTT
abundance: many; j_gene: TRBJ2-4; d_gene: TRBD2; v_gene: TRBV12-3/TRBV12-4; CDR3aa: CASSSRTSGKNIQYF; CDR3nt: TGTGCCAGCAGTTCTAGGACTAGCGGCAAAAACATTCAGTACTTC
abundance: many; j_gene: TRBJ2-7; d_gene: -; v_gene: TRBV20-1; CDR3aa: CSARTGSSYEQYF; CDR3nt: TGCAGTGCTAGAACAGGTAGCTCCTACGAGCAGTACTTC
abundance: many; j_gene: TRBJ2-1; d_gene: -; v_gene: TRBV27; CDR3aa: CASSLDSNNNEQFF; CDR3nt: TGTGCCAGCAGTCTGGACAGTAATAACAATGAGCAGTTCTTC
abundance: few; j_gene: TRBJ1-6; d_gene: -; v_gene: TRBV27; CDR3aa: CASSLYGNLGDNSPLHF; CDR3nt: TGTGCCAGCAGTTTGTACGGGAATCTAGGGGATAATTCACCCCTCCACTTT
abundance: many; j_gene: TRBJ2-3; d_gene: -; v_gene: TRBV24-1; CDR3aa: CATSDLGESTDTQYF; CDR3nt: TGTGCCACCAGTGATTTAGGGGAGAGCACAGATACGCAGTATTTT
abundance: few; j_gene: TRBJ1-1; d_gene: -; v_gene: TRBV4-2; CDR3aa: CASSQAPQVNTEAFF; CDR3nt: TGTGCCAGCAGCCAAGCCCCCCAAGTGAACACTGAAGCTTTCTTT
abundance: few; j_gene: TRBJ2-7; d_gene: TRBD2; v_gene: TRBV4-1; CDR3aa: CASSQILSAGTSYEQYF; CDR3nt: TGCGCCAGCAGCCAAATTTTATCAGCGGGGACCTCCTACGAGCAGTACTTC
abundance: many; j_gene: TRBJ2-1; d_gene: TRBD1; v_gene: TRBV6-5; CDR3aa: CARYRGCIRSYNEQFF; CDR3nt: TGTGCCAGATACAGGGGGTGTATTAGGTCCTACAATGAGCAGTTCTTC
abundance: many; j_gene: TRBJ2-4; d_gene: -; v_gene: TRBV18; CDR3aa: CASSPEGGNIQYF; CDR3nt: TGTGCCAGCTCACCTGAGGGCGGAAACATTCAGTACTTC
abundance: many; j_gene: TRBJ2-7; d_gene: TRBD1; v_gene: TRBV11-2; CDR3aa: CASSPLDRVGEQYF; CDR3nt: TGTGCCAGCAGCCCCCTGGACAGGGTTGGCGAGCAGTACTTC
abundance: many; j_gene: TRBJ2-7; d_gene: -; v_gene: TRBV4-2; CDR3aa: CASSQEGTRYEQYF; CDR3nt: TGTGCCAGCAGCCAAGAAGGGACACGTTACGAGCAGTACTTC